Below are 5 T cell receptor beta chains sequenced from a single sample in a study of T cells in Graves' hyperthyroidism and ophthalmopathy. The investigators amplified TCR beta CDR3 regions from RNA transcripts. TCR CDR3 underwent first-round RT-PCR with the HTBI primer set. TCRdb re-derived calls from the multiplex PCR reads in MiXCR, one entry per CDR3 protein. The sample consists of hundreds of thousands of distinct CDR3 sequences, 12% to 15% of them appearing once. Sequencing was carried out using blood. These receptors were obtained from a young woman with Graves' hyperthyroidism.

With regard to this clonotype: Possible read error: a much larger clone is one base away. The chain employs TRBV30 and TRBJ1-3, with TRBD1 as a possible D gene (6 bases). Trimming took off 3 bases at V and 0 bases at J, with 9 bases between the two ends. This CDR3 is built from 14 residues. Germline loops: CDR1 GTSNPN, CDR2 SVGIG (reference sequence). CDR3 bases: TGTGCCTGGAGAGGACAGTCCTCTGGAAACACCATATATTTT. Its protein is CAWRGQSSGNTIYF.

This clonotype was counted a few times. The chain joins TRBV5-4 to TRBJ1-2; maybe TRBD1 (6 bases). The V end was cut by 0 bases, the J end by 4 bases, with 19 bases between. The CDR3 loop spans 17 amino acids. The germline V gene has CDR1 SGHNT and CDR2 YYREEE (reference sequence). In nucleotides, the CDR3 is TGTGCCAGCAGCTTGGGGCCGGGGACAAGTTCCGGCTATGGCTACACCTTC. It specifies CASSLGPGTSSGYGYTF.

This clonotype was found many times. The CDR3 is CAISEVVGTSTEAFF. CDR3 in DNA: TGTGCCATCAGTGAGGTAGTAGGGACGAGCACTGAAGCTTTCTTT. V gene TRBV10-3 combines with J gene TRBJ1-1; weak D call: TRBD1 (5 bases). The CDR3 is 15 amino acids. Trimming took off 2 bases at V and 4 bases at J, with 14 bases between the two ends. Germline CDR1 and CDR2: ENHRY and SYGVKD.

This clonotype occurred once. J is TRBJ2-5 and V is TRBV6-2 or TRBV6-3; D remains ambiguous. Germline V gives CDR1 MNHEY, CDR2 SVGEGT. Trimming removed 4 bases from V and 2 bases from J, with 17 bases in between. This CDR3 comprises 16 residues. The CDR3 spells CASSSRVKTRQETQYF. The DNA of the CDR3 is TGTGCCAGCAGTTCCAGAGTAAAAACGAGACAAGAGACCCAGTACTTC.

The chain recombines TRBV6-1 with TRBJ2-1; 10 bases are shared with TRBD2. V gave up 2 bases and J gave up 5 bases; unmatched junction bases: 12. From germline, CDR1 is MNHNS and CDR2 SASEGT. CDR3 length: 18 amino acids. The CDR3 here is CASSERRQGLARDNEQFF. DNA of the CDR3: TGTGCCAGCAGTGAAAGGAGACAGGGACTAGCGAGAGACAATGAGCAGTTCTTC.